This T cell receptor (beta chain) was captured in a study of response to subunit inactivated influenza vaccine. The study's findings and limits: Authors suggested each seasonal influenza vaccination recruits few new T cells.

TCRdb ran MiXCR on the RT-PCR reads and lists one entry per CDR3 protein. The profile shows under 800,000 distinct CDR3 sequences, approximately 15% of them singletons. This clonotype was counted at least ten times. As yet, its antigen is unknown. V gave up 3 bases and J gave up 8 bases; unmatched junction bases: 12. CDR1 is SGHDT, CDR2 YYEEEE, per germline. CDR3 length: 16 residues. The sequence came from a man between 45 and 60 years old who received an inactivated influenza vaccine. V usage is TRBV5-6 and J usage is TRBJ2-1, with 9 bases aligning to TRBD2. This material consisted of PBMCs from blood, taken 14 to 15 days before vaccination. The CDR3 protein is CASSYFRSGGWDEQFF. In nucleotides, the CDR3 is TGTGCCAGCAGCTATTTTCGGAGCGGGGGGTGGGATGAGCAGTTCTTC.